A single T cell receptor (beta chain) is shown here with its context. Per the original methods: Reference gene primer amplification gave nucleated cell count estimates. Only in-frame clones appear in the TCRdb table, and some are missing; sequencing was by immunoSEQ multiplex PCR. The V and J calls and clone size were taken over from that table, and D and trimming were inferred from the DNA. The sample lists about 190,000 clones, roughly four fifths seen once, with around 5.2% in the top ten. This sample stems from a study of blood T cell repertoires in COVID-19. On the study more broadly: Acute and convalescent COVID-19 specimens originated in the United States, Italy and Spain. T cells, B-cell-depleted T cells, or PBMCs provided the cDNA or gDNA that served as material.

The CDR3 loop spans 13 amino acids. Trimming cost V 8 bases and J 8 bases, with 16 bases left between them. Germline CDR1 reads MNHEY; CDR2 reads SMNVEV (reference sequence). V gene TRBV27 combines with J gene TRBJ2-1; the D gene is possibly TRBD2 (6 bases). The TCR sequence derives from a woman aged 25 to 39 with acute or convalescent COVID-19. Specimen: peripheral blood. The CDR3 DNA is TGTGCCAGCTCTATCCCCGGGGGACATGAGCAGTTCTTC. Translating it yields CASSIPGGHEQFF.